One and the same sample provided the 19 T cell receptor beta chains below, sequenced in a study of CD8+ T cells in alopecia areata. RNA extraction and reverse transcription yielded cDNA as sequencing template. Generated by immunoSEQ multiplex PCR, the TCRdb table keeps only in-frame clones and is missing some. The table includes around 100,000 clones, 55% to 75% detected once. Sample treatment: oral pan-JAK inhibitor, 5-10 mg twice daily. Specimen: CD8+ T cells sorted from blood, collected around week 55, from a patient treated with tofacitinib. These receptors all stem from a human donor with alopecia areata.

The rearrangement joins TRBV13 to TRBJ1-2; D remains ambiguous. The CDR3 contains 13 residues. CDR1 PRHDT and CDR2 FYEKMQ come from the germline V gene (reference sequence). V was clipped by 0 bases and J by 2 bases, with 4 bases between them. The CDR3 region is CASSLGSNYGYTF. The CDR3 region has the DNA TGTGCCAGCAGCTTAGGTTCCAACTATGGCTACACCTTC.

The chain has TRBV30 and TRBJ2-3, with no clear D. There are 15 residues in the CDR3. CDR1 GTSNPN and CDR2 SVGIG come from the germline V gene (reference sequence). V was shortened by 1 base and J by 1 base, with 12 bases between the two germline ends. CDR3 nucleotide sequence: TGTGCCTGGAGTGAGGACCACACACGCACAGATACGCAGTATTTT. Translated: CAWSEDHTRTDTQYF.

This chain connects TRBV2 to TRBJ1-5; TRBD1 aligns across 9 bases. Germline CDR1 is SNHLY and CDR2 is FYNNEI. V shed 5 bases, J shed 6 bases, and the junction held 8 bases outside the gene matches. This CDR3 comprises 15 residues. CDR3 nucleotide sequence: TGTGCCAGCAGTTCGACACAGGGGGCCTTTCAGCCCCAGCATTTT. This gives the protein CASSSTQGAFQPQHF.

This clone was detected a few times. The chain recombines TRBV5-6 with TRBJ2-3; the match to TRBD2 covers 8 bases. V lost 4 bases, J lost 4 bases, and 5 bases stayed unmatched. Germline loops: CDR1 SGHDT, CDR2 YYEEEE. The CDR3 consists of 14 residues. The CDR3 spells CASSPGGPADTQYF. DNA for the CDR3: TGTGCCAGCAGCCCGGGGGGGCCTGCAGATACGCAGTATTTT.

The chain carries TRBV29-1 and TRBJ2-7; 9 nucleotides match TRBD1. V lost 2 bases, J lost 3 bases, and 5 bases stayed unmatched. The CDR3 is 14 residues long. The V gene's germline CDR1 is SQVTM and CDR2 ANQGSEA. DNA for the CDR3: TGCAGCGTTGAAACCGGGACAGGGAACTACGAGCAGTACTTC. Its protein is CSVETGTGNYEQYF.

This clone was counted between two and nine times. V usage is TRBV29-1 and J usage is TRBJ1-5; a weak D match, TRBD1 (6 bases). Germline CDR1 and CDR2: SQVTM and ANQGSEA. CDR3 length: 14 residues. V lost 6 bases to trimming and J lost 5 bases, with 17 bases between them. The CDR3 is CSVIPQGRDQPQHF. The CDR3 DNA follows: TGCAGCGTGATCCCCCAGGGGAGGGATCAGCCCCAGCATTTT.

Comment on this clone: A read error may account for a junction end that differs from germline. The rearrangement uses TRBV7-9 and TRBJ1-2; perhaps TRBD1 as D (5 bases). CDR1 is SEHNR, CDR2 FQNEAQ, per germline (reference sequence). CDR3 length: 15 residues. This CDR3 reads CASSLGGRANNGYTF. The CDR3 coding sequence is TGTGCCAGCAGCTTAGGCGGCAGGGCTAACAATGGCTACACCTTC.

The V and J genes are TRBV4-1 and TRBJ2-5; TRBD2 is a possible D gene (6 bases). Germline V lookup: CDR1 MGHRA, CDR2 YSYEKL. Deletions cut 4 bases from V and 4 bases from J, with 19 bases between. The CDR3 has 16 amino acids. The DNA of the CDR3 is TGCGCCAGCAGCCTGGACCTAAGCGGGCTTGGAGAGACCCAGTACTTC. It is translated as CASSLDLSGLGETQYF.

The chain is built from TRBV15 and TRBJ2-7; 8 bases are a match to TRBD1. V lost 3 bases to trimming and J lost 0 bases; unmatched junction nucleotides: 4. Germline V CDR1 and CDR2: LNHNV, YYDKDF (reference sequence). CDR3 length equals 15 residues. The CDR3 sequence is CATSRGQEDSYEQYF. The DNA of the CDR3 is TGTGCCACCAGCAGGGGACAGGAGGACTCCTACGAGCAGTACTTC.

The chain is built from TRBV4-1 and TRBJ2-5; 9 bases map to TRBD2. The CDR3 length is 14 residues. Trimming removed 4 bases from V and 5 bases from J; junction bases left unmatched: 5. From germline, CDR1 is MGHRA and CDR2 YSYEKL. The CDR3 nucleotides read TGCGCCAGCAGCCCGGGACTAGCAATGGAGACCCAGTACTTC. This gives the protein CASSPGLAMETQYF.

The table lists this clone with a few counts. Relative to the germline gene, one junction end is altered; a read error may explain this. The chain carries TRBV7-2 and TRBJ2-5; D unresolved. Germline V gives CDR1 SGHTA, CDR2 FQGNSA. CDR3 length equals 8 residues. The CDR3 spells CASSLPHF. In DNA, the CDR3 is TGTGCCAGCAGCCTACCACACTTC.

Worth noting for this clone: The sample holds other DNA sequences that translate to the same CDR3. The V call is TRBV27, the J call TRBJ2-7, with 7 nucleotides matching TRBD1. V gave up 0 bases and J gave up 1 base; unmatched junction bases: 3. Germline V gene sequence: CDR1 MNHEY, CDR2 SMNVEV (reference sequence). This CDR3 contains 15 residues. CDR3 in amino acids: CASSLSPGQSYEQYF. In nucleotides, the CDR3 is TGTGCCAGCAGTTTATCACCGGGACAGTCCTACGAGCAGTACTTC.

J is TRBJ2-7 and V is TRBV19; D gene unclear. The CDR3 runs 14 residues. CDR1 and CDR2 from the germline V gene are LNHDA and SQIVND (reference sequence). V lost 3 bases and J 4 bases, leaving 13 bases between the germline ends. For the CDR3, the DNA is TGTGCCAGTAGTATGGTGGGTAGTAGTTACGAGCAGTACTTC. This sequence encodes CASSMVGSSYEQYF.

The V gene is TRBV11-2, the J gene TRBJ2-7; TRBD1 or TRBD2 may be the D gene (5 bases each). The CDR3 consists of 18 residues. From germline, CDR1 is SGHAT and CDR2 FQNNGV. Trimming cost V 5 bases and J 1 base, with 24 bases left between them. The CDR3 sequence is CASSLAYRDGVGSYEQYF. The CDR3 DNA follows: TGTGCCAGCAGCCTAGCATATAGGGACGGAGTGGGTTCCTACGAGCAGTACTTC.

The chain couples TRBV29-1 to TRBJ2-1, with 7 bases that match TRBD1. The CDR3 consists of 14 residues. Germline V gene sequence: CDR1 SQVTM, CDR2 ANQGSEA. After removal of 7 bases from V and 0 bases from J, the junction contained 6 bases not matched to a gene. As DNA, the CDR3 is TGCAGCGCCTCCGGGGACAGCTCCTACAATGAGCAGTTCTTC. Its protein product is CSASGDSSYNEQFF.

As to this clone: Other DNA sequences of this sample code for an identical CDR3. The chain is built from TRBV4-1 and TRBJ2-7; 11 bases align to TRBD1. The junction had 0 bases not matched to a gene; V was cut back by 3 bases and J by 2 bases. This CDR3 is built from 14 residues. The germline V gene encodes CDR1 MGHRA and CDR2 YSYEKL. The CDR3 DNA sequence: TGCGCCAGCAGCCAGGGACAGGGGGCCTACGAGCAGTACTTC. This translates into CASSQGQGAYEQYF.

This clone came up once. The V and J genes are TRBV20-1 and TRBJ1-4; D is unresolved. Germline loops: CDR1 DFQATT, CDR2 SNEGSKA (reference sequence). This CDR3 is 11 amino acids long. Trimming left V 3 bases short and J 8 bases short, with 7 bases between. The CDR3 nucleotides are TGCAGTGCTAGGGCCAGCGAAAAACTGTTTTTT. This translates into CSARASEKLFF.

V and J are TRBV2 and TRBJ1-2, with D unclear. V was clipped by 3 bases and J by 0 bases, with 8 bases between them. Germline CDR1 and CDR2: SNHLY and FYNNEI. This CDR3 is built from 14 residues. CDR3 in DNA: TGTGCCAGCAGTGATAAGGATTCTAACTATGGCTACACCTTC. Protein product: CASSDKDSNYGYTF. Full variable domain (outside the CDR3, taken from reference TRBV2 and TRBJ1-2): EPEVTQTPSHQVTQMGQEVILRCVPISNHLYFYWYRQILGQKVEFLVSFYNNEISEKSEIFDDQFSVERPDGSNFTLKIRSTKLEDSAMYFCASSDKDSNYGYTFGSGTRLTVV.

This clone came up a few times. The V call is TRBV5-4, the J call TRBJ2-3, with 9 positions matching TRBD2. Germline V CDR1 and CDR2: SGHNT, YYREEE (reference sequence). The J segment lost 2 bases and the V segment lost 4 bases, leaving 5 bases of the junction unmatched. CDR3 length: 15 amino acids. The DNA for the CDR3 is TGTGCCAGCAGCCTTGGGACTAGCCCCACAGATACGCAGTATTTT. Protein: CASSLGTSPTDTQYF.